Listed here are 32 T cell receptor beta chains from one sample, sequenced in a study of sequential checkpoint blockade in melanoma. The assay was immunoSEQ multiplex PCR, and TCRdb's table has in-frame clones only and misses some. This table has about 4,900 clones, about a third appearing once. Treatment noted: randomized to nivolumab then ipilimumab (arm A) or the reverse (arm B). This material consisted of tumor tissue (inferred from file names), taken from a patient given nivolumab and ipilimumab in sequence. The receptors originated from a human donor with melanoma.

This clone was seen only a few times. This chain joins TRBV11-3 and TRBJ1-1; D uncertain. V was pared by 3 bases and J by 2 bases, with 13 bases between. CDR1 is SGHNT, CDR2 YENEEA, per germline. The CDR3 contains 15 residues. In DNA, the CDR3 is TGTGCCAGCAGCTTGGAGCGGCAAGTTAACACTGAAGCTTTCTTT. Amino acids: CASSLERQVNTEAFF.

The V call is TRBV30, the J call TRBJ1-5; D is unclear. Germline CDR1 and CDR2: GTSNPN and SVGIG (reference sequence). Deletions cut 2 bases from V and 4 bases from J, with 15 bases between. This CDR3 is 15 amino acids long. CDR3 sequence (DNA): TGTGCCTGGAGTACGCGGGCCAACCTAAATCAGCCCCAGCATTTT. Its protein product is CAWSTRANLNQPQHF.

This clone was seen a single time. The chain combines TRBV18 with TRBJ2-1, with 8 positions matching TRBD2. Germline values: CDR1 KGHSH, CDR2 LQKENI. The ends lost 5 bases at V and 6 bases at J; junction bases unmatched: 15. This CDR3 has 17 amino acids. This chain's CDR3 is CASSTYGAGDPPNEQFF. The CDR3 DNA is TGTGCCAGCTCAACCTATGGAGCGGGAGACCCTCCCAATGAGCAGTTCTTC.

The chain is built from TRBV5-1 and TRBJ1-4; D is possibly TRBD1 (6 bases). There are 16 residues in the CDR3. The germline V gene encodes CDR1 SGHRS and CDR2 YFSETQ. V gave up 4 bases and J gave up 3 bases, with 16 bases separating them. The CDR3 nucleotides read TGCGCCAGCAGCCGACAGGCGATTACAGCTAATGAAAAACTGTTTTTT. It yields the protein CASSRQAITANEKLFF.

The chain joins TRBV29-1 to TRBJ2-5, with 8 bases that match TRBD2. V lost 6 bases to trimming and J lost 4 bases; unmatched junction nucleotides: 13. CDR1 SQVTM and CDR2 ANQGSEA come from the germline V gene. This CDR3 spans 15 amino acids. The CDR3 bases are TGCAGCGTCGCGTCCGGGACTAGAGTTGGAGAGACCCAGTACTTC. Its protein is CSVASGTRVGETQYF.

This clone was seen a handful of times. V usage is TRBV11-3 and J usage is TRBJ2-7; D gene uncertain. CDR3 length equals 14 residues. V dropped 2 bases and J dropped 2 bases, with 10 bases sitting between them. Germline assignment: CDR1 SGHNT and CDR2 YENEEA. The CDR3: CASSLIGSAYEQYF. The CDR3 nucleotides are TGTGCCAGCAGCTTAATTGGATCTGCCTACGAGCAGTACTTC. The complete variable domain, with remaining parts taken from reference TRBV11-3 and TRBJ2-7, reads EAGVVQSPRYKIIEKKQPVAFWCNPISGHNTLYWYLQNLGQGPELLIRYENEEAVDDSQLPKDRFSAERLKGVDSTLKIQPAELGDSAVYLCASSLIGSAYEQYFGPGTRLTVT.

V and J are TRBV6-8 and TRBJ1-2, with TRBD1 as a possible D gene (5 bases). CDR3 length: 14 amino acids. The germline V gene has CDR1 MNHGY and CDR2 SAAAGT. Between the trimmed V and J ends, which lost 6 bases and 4 bases, there was a span of 15 bases. The CDR3 loop reads CASSSHGGSYGYTF. In DNA, the CDR3 is TGTGCCAGCAGCTCCCACGGGGGGTCCTATGGCTACACCTTC.

This clone came up a few times. The gene calls are TRBV11-3 and TRBJ1-1, with D possibly being TRBD1 (5 bases). There are 17 residues in the CDR3. With 4 bases removed from V and 4 bases from J, the gap between germline ends came to 22 bases. Germline CDR1 SGHNT, CDR2 YENEEA. CDR3 amino acids: CASSSPPGRGRSTEAFF. CDR3 coding DNA: TGTGCCAGCAGCTCTCCGCCAGGGAGGGGCAGGAGCACTGAAGCTTTCTTT.

This chain joins TRBV6-8 and TRBJ2-1; 13 bases line up with TRBD2. Trimming took 6 bases from V and 9 from J; bases not matched to a gene: 8. The germline gives CDR1 MNHGY, CDR2 SAAAGT. This CDR3 is 15 amino acids long. The CDR3 region has the DNA TGTGCCAGCAGAACTAGCGGGAGGGCCAGCGGTGAGCAGTTCTTC. Amino acids: CASRTSGRASGEQFF.

The chain couples TRBV6-8 to TRBJ1-1; D not certain. Looked up from germline, CDR1 is MNHGY and CDR2 is SAAAGT. V shed 5 bases and J shed 0 bases, with 10 bases lying between them. This CDR3 is built from 14 residues. The CDR3 coding sequence is TGTGCCAGCAGTGTTCGCCTTATGAACACTGAAGCTTTCTTT. This translates into CASSVRLMNTEAFF.

This clone is medium-sized in the sample. The chain carries TRBV11-3 and TRBJ1-2, with D maybe TRBD1 (6 bases). Trimming took 4 bases from V and 8 from J, leaving 23 bases between them. Germline V gene lookup returns CDR1 SGHNT and CDR2 YENEEA. This CDR3 is 16 amino acids long. The CDR3 sequence: CASSSGGAGSFGGYTF. CDR3 coding DNA: TGTGCCAGCAGCTCCGGGGGGGCAGGTTCGTTTGGAGGCTACACCTTC. Filled out from reference TRBV11-3 and TRBJ1-2, the complete variable domain reads EAGVVQSPRYKIIEKKQPVAFWCNPISGHNTLYWYLQNLGQGPELLIRYENEEAVDDSQLPKDRFSAERLKGVDSTLKIQPAELGDSAVYLCASSSGGAGSFGGYTFGSGTRLTVV.

J is TRBJ2-7 and V is TRBV19, with no clear D. V was cut by 7 bases and J by 2 bases, with 15 bases left in between. CDR1 LNHDA and CDR2 SQIVND come from the germline V gene (reference sequence). The CDR3 is made up of 14 amino acids. The CDR3 protein is CASTPGPGTYEQYF. The CDR3 coding sequence is TGTGCCAGTACCCCCGGCCCAGGCACCTACGAGCAGTACTTC.

In its sample, this clone was seen a few times. The rearrangement uses TRBV6-8 and TRBJ2-7; 11 nucleotides agree with TRBD2. Trimming cost V 2 bases and J 4 bases; bases outside gene matches: 10. The CDR3 consists of 17 residues. Germline V lookup: CDR1 MNHGY, CDR2 SAAAGT. The CDR3 loop reads CASSYGLAGGRLYEQYF. Here the CDR3 DNA reads TGTGCCAGCAGTTACGGGCTAGCGGGAGGCAGGCTTTACGAGCAGTACTTC.

This chain uses TRBV19 with TRBJ1-5; 9 nucleotides line up with TRBD1. This CDR3 region has 16 residues. Germline trimming cut 5 bases from V and 0 bases from J; bases unmatched to any gene: 5. Per the germline V gene, CDR1 is LNHDA and CDR2 is SQIVND (reference sequence). CDR3 DNA: TGTGCCAGTAGTGACAGGGGGACGTATAGCAATCAGCCCCAGCATTTT. It yields the protein CASSDRGTYSNQPQHF.

This clone was seen a handful of times. The chain couples TRBV6-8 to TRBJ1-5; 8 positions agree with TRBD1. V shed 4 bases and J 1 base; nucleotides not matched to a gene: 6. Germline loops: CDR1 MNHGY, CDR2 SAAAGT. The length of the CDR3 is 16 residues. DNA for the CDR3: TGTGCCAGCAGTTCCTTAAGGACAGGGAGCAATCAGCCCCAGCATTTT. Translating it yields CASSSLRTGSNQPQHF.

This chain joins TRBV18 and TRBJ2-7, with D perhaps matching TRBD1 (5 bases). V was shortened by 3 bases and J by 3 bases, with 9 bases between the two germline ends. Germline CDR1 and CDR2: KGHSH and LQKENI. The CDR3 loop spans 13 amino acids. CDR3 protein: CASSPSRGYEQYF. For the CDR3, the DNA is TGTGCCAGCTCACCTTCAAGGGGCTACGAGCAGTACTTC.

In this sample, this clone turned up a few times. This rearrangement joins TRBV11-3 to TRBJ2-5; D possibly matches TRBD1 or TRBD2 (6 bases each). CDR1 is SGHNT, CDR2 YENEEA, per germline. This CDR3 is 14 amino acids long. The V gene lost 1 base and the J gene lost 1 base, with 7 bases spanning the gap. The CDR3 DNA reads as TGTGCCAGCAGCTTAGGGGGGGCCCAAGAGACCCAGTACTTC. Translated, it gives CASSLGGAQETQYF.

Relative to its sample, this clone is large (0.1 to 1%). The chain joins TRBV12-5 to TRBJ1-1; D perhaps matches TRBD1 (5 bases). The CDR3 consists of 11 residues. CDR1 LGHNT and CDR2 FRNRAP come from the germline V gene. CDR3 residues: CASGPGRGAFF. CDR3 sequence (DNA): TGTGCCAGCGGCCCGGGCCGGGGGGCTTTCTTT.

The V call is TRBV5-1, the J call TRBJ1-2; a possible D gene is TRBD1 (5 bases). This CDR3 has 14 amino acids. Trimming removed 3 bases from V and 6 bases from J, with 15 bases in between. The germline CDR1 and CDR2 sequences are SGHRS and YFSETQ. The CDR3 here is CASSWTGTDDGYTF. The CDR3 DNA sequence: TGCGCCAGCAGCTGGACCGGGACGGACGATGGCTACACCTTC.

This clone was seen a few times. The J gene is TRBJ1-1, the V gene TRBV6-8; a possible D gene is TRBD1 (5 bases). V shed 5 bases and J shed 0 bases, with 16 bases lying between them. The CDR3 loop spans 16 amino acids. CDR1 is MNHGY, CDR2 SAAAGT, per germline. The CDR3 reads CASSPGRRGMNTEAFF. The CDR3, as DNA: TGTGCCAGCAGTCCTGGGAGAAGGGGCATGAACACTGAAGCTTTCTTT.

V gene TRBV6-8 combines with J gene TRBJ2-2; D is uncertain. Germline V gene data show CDR1 as MNHGY and CDR2 as SAAAGT. The V end lost 6 bases, the J end lost 5 bases, and 13 bases lay between the germline ends. The CDR3 consists of 14 residues. The CDR3 region is CASSTAVGTGELFF. CDR3 DNA sequence: TGTGCCAGCAGCACCGCGGTGGGGACCGGGGAGCTGTTTTTT.

This chain uses TRBV6-8 with TRBJ2-5; 9 nucleotides align to TRBD2. Germline assignment: CDR1 MNHGY and CDR2 SAAAGT. The junction had 8 bases not matched to a gene; V was cut back by 5 bases and J by 1 base. The length of the CDR3 is 16 residues. CDR3 bases: TGTGCCAGCAGTGCTCTGCGCGGGAGGGTCCAAGAGACCCAGTACTTC. This codes for CASSALRGRVQETQYF.

The chain employs TRBV15 and TRBJ1-2, with D perhaps TRBD1 (5 bases). V dropped 4 bases and J dropped 8 bases, with 17 bases sitting between them. This CDR3 region has 14 residues. The germline gives CDR1 LNHNV, CDR2 YYDKDF (reference sequence). CDR3 sequence (DNA): TGTGCCACCAGCATAGGGAGGGACCTGGACGGCTACACCTTC. Amino acid sequence: CATSIGRDLDGYTF.

The genes are TRBV19 and TRBJ1-2, with D perhaps matching TRBD1 (6 bases). The V and J ends lost 3 bases and 0 bases respectively, with 17 bases between them. Looked up from germline, CDR1 is LNHDA and CDR2 is SQIVND (reference sequence). This CDR3 comprises 17 residues. CDR3 sequence: CASSMGGSRDTNYGYTF. The CDR3 nucleotides read TGTGCCAGTAGTATGGGGGGATCCCGGGACACTAACTATGGCTACACCTTC.

This clone was observed a few times. The V gene is TRBV19, the J gene TRBJ1-1, with 9 nucleotides matching TRBD1. The CDR3 has 15 residues. Germline CDR1 and CDR2: LNHDA and SQIVND (reference sequence). Trimming took 5 bases from V and 4 from J; bases not matched to a gene: 8. CDR3 sequence (DNA): TGTGCCAGTAGTCCCAGGACAGGGGCCGTCACTGAAGCTTTCTTT. Translation gives CASSPRTGAVTEAFF.

V is TRBV30 and J is TRBJ2-5, with a possible D match to TRBD1 (5 bases). The V end lost 7 bases, the J end lost 5 bases, and 17 bases lay between the germline ends. The CDR3 is 13 amino acids. CDR1 is GTSNPN and CDR2 is SVGIG in the germline V gene (reference sequence). CDR3 bases: TGTGCCTTGCTGGGGCGAGCTCGGGAGACCCAGTACTTC. Protein: CALLGRARETQYF.

The chain has TRBV19 and TRBJ1-2; TRBD1 matches at 7 bases. The CDR3 contains 17 residues. The germline V gene encodes CDR1 LNHDA and CDR2 SQIVND (reference sequence). The J segment lost 8 bases and the V segment lost 7 bases, leaving 22 bases of the junction unmatched. In DNA, the CDR3 is TGTGCCAGTAAAACAACCCGACAGGGTAAAGTATCGGAGGGCTACACCTTC. Protein sequence: CASKTTRQGKVSEGYTF. Together with reference TRBV19 and TRBJ1-2, the CDR3 gives the full variable domain: DGGITQSPKYLFRKEGQNVTLSCEQNLNHDAMYWYRQDPGQGLRLIYYSQIVNDFQKGDIAEGYSVSREKKESFPLTVTSAQKNPTAFYLCASKTTRQGKVSEGYTFGSGTRLTVV.

There are a few counts of this clone. The chain links TRBV19 to TRBJ2-3; D uncertain. The V end lost 3 bases, the J end lost 4 bases, and 14 bases lay between the germline ends. The CDR3 runs to 15 residues. The V gene's germline CDR1 is LNHDA and CDR2 SQIVND (reference sequence). CDR3 coding DNA: TGTGCCAGTAGTATTCTCTCGAGCAGATCAGATACGCAGTATTTT. Protein product: CASSILSSRSDTQYF.

The chain couples TRBV28 to TRBJ2-5; possibly TRBD1 or TRBD2 for D (5 bases each). Trimming cost V 1 base and J 4 bases, with 10 bases left between them. CDR1 and CDR2 from the germline V gene are MDHEN and SYDVKM. The CDR3 runs to 14 residues. In DNA form, the CDR3 reads TGTGCCAGCAGTTTATTTGGGACGAGAGAGACCCAGTACTTC. Amino acid sequence: CASSLFGTRETQYF.

This clone was seen more than once but under ten times. The chain employs TRBV29-1 and TRBJ2-1, with D hard to call. The CDR3 loop spans 12 amino acids. V was cut by 4 bases and J by 6 bases, with 10 bases left in between. Per germline, CDR1 SQVTM and CDR2 ANQGSEA. CDR3 in amino acids: CSVGVVSNEQFF. The CDR3 DNA sequence: TGCAGCGTTGGAGTAGTGAGCAATGAGCAGTTCTTC.

This chain uses TRBV6-8 with TRBJ1-2; 7 nucleotides agree with TRBD1. This CDR3 contains 12 residues. CDR1 is MNHGY, CDR2 SAAAGT, per germline. The ends lost 4 bases at V and 8 bases at J; junction bases unmatched: 4. The chain's CDR3 is CASSSRGTGYTF. In nucleotides, the CDR3 is TGTGCCAGCAGTTCCAGGGGGACAGGCTACACCTTC.

This clone was seen more than once but under ten times. The CDR3 is CASGETSGSYNEQFF. In DNA, the CDR3 is TGTGCCAGCGGCGAGACTAGCGGGAGCTACAATGAGCAGTTCTTC. The rearrangement uses TRBV6-8 and TRBJ2-1, with 12 bases aligning to TRBD2. Germline V gives CDR1 MNHGY, CDR2 SAAAGT. CDR3 length equals 15 residues. J was trimmed by 3 bases and V by 8 bases; bases with no gene match: 5.